Listed below are T cell receptor beta chains from one sample, sequenced in a study of T cell responses to AZD1222 COVID-19 vaccine. This table comes from immunoSEQ multiplex PCR, and its TCRdb copy is limited to in-frame clones, with some not included. The repertoire has roughly 120,000 clones, roughly 89% of them found once; the top ten carry over 12%. The starting material was peripheral blood, obtained 28 days after the second AZD1222 dose. The receptors here all came from an adult who received the AZD1222 COVID-19 vaccine. Each CDR3 is given without its conserved first and last residue. Each record gives: V gene, clone size, CDR3 protein. Where a row states a size, it is once, few, many or the class of an expanded clone; other rows omit it.

v_call: TRBV14
clone_size: -
cdr3_aa: ASSQDWHRGIYNSPLH

v_call: TRBV2
clone_size: -
cdr3_aa: ASNQRGSFENSPLH

v_call: TRBV12-3/TRBV12-4
clone_size: -
cdr3_aa: ASTGTGPEKLF

v_call: TRBV19
clone_size: -
cdr3_aa: ASTNIGTTGTEAF

v_call: TRBV27
clone_size: -
cdr3_aa: ASRNAWASGGLNTEAF

v_call: TRBV3-1/TRBV3-2
clone_size: -
cdr3_aa: ASSQHRDYEGDTIY

v_call: TRBV9
clone_size: -
cdr3_aa: ASSVGGTEFYEQY

v_call: TRBV6-5
clone_size: -
cdr3_aa: ASRSGTDTQY

v_call: TRBV30
clone_size: -
cdr3_aa: AWRRTSGSPYEQY

v_call: TRBV5-1
clone_size: -
cdr3_aa: ASSLTAQGVSEAF

v_call: TRBV5-8
clone_size: -
cdr3_aa: ASRYTGGNEQF

v_call: TRBV15
clone_size: -
cdr3_aa: ATGEGYEQY

v_call: TRBV20-1
clone_size: -
cdr3_aa: SAGGDRLYC

v_call: TRBV7-2
clone_size: -
cdr3_aa: ASSLDFAGYNEQF

v_call: TRBV5-1
clone_size: -
cdr3_aa: ASSSAGGPGNTQY

v_call: TRBV19
clone_size: -
cdr3_aa: ASSIRGQPQH

v_call: TRBV5-1
clone_size: -
cdr3_aa: ASSLTGRSGRGTLTDTQY

v_call: TRBV27
clone_size: -
cdr3_aa: ASSPGGWNTEAF

v_call: TRBV24-1
clone_size: many
cdr3_aa: ATSVTGYYGYT

v_call: TRBV5-1
clone_size: -
cdr3_aa: ASSRTGMSSTDTQY

v_call: TRBV5-1
clone_size: -
cdr3_aa: ASSLGSSAGETQY

v_call: TRBV7-9
clone_size: -
cdr3_aa: ASSSGYSGRSYEQY

v_call: TRBV7-7
clone_size: -
cdr3_aa: ASSLTDNSPLH

v_call: TRBV18
clone_size: -
cdr3_aa: ASSPIGGVDEKLF

v_call: TRBV10-3
clone_size: -
cdr3_aa: AISESRQTYEQY

v_call: TRBV28
clone_size: -
cdr3_aa: ASRGQNTGELF

v_call: TRBV29-1
clone_size: -
cdr3_aa: SGGDGTYTEAF

v_call: TRBV7-9
clone_size: once
cdr3_aa: ASSFPGTEAF

v_call: TRBV3-1/TRBV3-2
clone_size: -
cdr3_aa: ASSQRGSTGELF

v_call: TRBV5-6
clone_size: -
cdr3_aa: ASTPGLYSYNEQF

v_call: TRBV5-1
clone_size: -
cdr3_aa: ASSQGSRTGGRNSPLH

v_call: TRBV5-4
clone_size: -
cdr3_aa: ASSLGVINTGELF

v_call: TRBV29-1
clone_size: -
cdr3_aa: SVDFGGDEKLF

v_call: TRBV7-9
clone_size: -
cdr3_aa: ASSPKWITDTQY

v_call: TRBV6-5
clone_size: -
cdr3_aa: ASSYWTALGETQY

v_call: TRBV14
clone_size: -
cdr3_aa: ASSLPGTGYGDTQY

v_call: TRBV19
clone_size: once
cdr3_aa: ASSFRGEAVAF

v_call: TRBV6-5
clone_size: -
cdr3_aa: ASSYRGALEQF

v_call: TRBV19
clone_size: once
cdr3_aa: ASRDRSNQPQH

v_call: TRBV29-1
clone_size: -
cdr3_aa: SVELQGPSGNTIY